The sequence of this TCR beta chain was determined in a study of T cell responses to AZD1222 COVID-19 vaccine (dated by TCRdb to the early 2020s). Context from the whole study: TCR sequencing was performed for fewer than 250 trial participants, of whom 207 were given two doses of AZD1222 and around 25 were given two doses of MenACWY control vaccine. Trial participants were enrolled by age into 18-55, 56-69 and 70-plus year subgroups, with roughly 150, 30 and 60 TCR-sequenced participants respectively. Summary of the overall study and its limitations: After two AZD1222 doses, spike-specific TCR breadth and depth were significantly higher than at day 0 and than in MenACWY recipients. Only a handful of AZD1222 recipients were SARS-CoV-2 seropositive at baseline, limiting conclusions about previously exposed vaccinees. No day 14 peak-response samples were available, so repertoires were characterized only after the peak T cell response. In the small 56-69-year group, the increase in depth fell short of significance, most likely because of low power. Reportedly, almost half of the unique spike-specific TCRs recognized epitopes lying outside the regions that are mutated in the B.1.351 and B.1.1.7 variants. Participants were mostly white British, with more females than males. The authors suggested clonal diversity may have been underestimated. The whole spike protein was spanned by vaccine-associated CD4 TCRs, and dominant responses were seen in regions 160-218 and 743-854.

The sample's time point label is to be understood as: baseline before first vaccination. Read against the paper, the sample's treatment or condition label means: meningococcal conjugate vaccine given as trial control. The vaccinee samples were drawn from two UK trials, COV001 and COV002, one of which was a single-blind randomized controlled phase 2/3 trial testing AZD1222 (ChAdOx1 nCoV-19) in healthy adults. Trial participant PBMC samples were collected at day 0 and day 28 after the second dose for TCRbeta chain sequencing. The CDR3, from cysteine to phenylalanine, totals 15 residues. Solely the CDR3 DNA is kept, with 45 bases framed from the first base. CDR1 and CDR2 were assigned from the germline V gene as SGHDT and YYEEEE. V lost 2 bases and J lost 4 bases, and the count of bases not matched to a germline gene is 8. The CDR3 regions of human TCRbeta chains were analyzed by immunosequencing. The source study handled its data this way. TCRs in the repertoires were matched against a reference library of SARS-CoV-2-specific TCRs that had been generated with the MIRA antigen-specificity platform. Breadth meant the fraction of unique TCRs that were SARS-CoV-2-associated, whereas depth meant the fraction of total T cells that were SARS-CoV-2-associated. Using the MIRA data, every spike-specific TCR was mapped to the spike region that the TCR reacted to and assigned to either a CD4 or a CD8 class. Log10-transformed breadth and depth values were compared by one-way ANOVA with Sidak's multiple comparisons tests. The clones in this table, taken by TCRdb from immuneACCESS, are in-frame only. Not every clone is retained; where verified, under half of the shortfall comes from an unresolved V gene, and the cause of the rest is unknown. The DNA gave D and trimming, while V, J and clone size come from that table. Counted in this sample were 66,000 or so clones; 70% to 80% of them appeared once. More than 20% of the sample is taken by the ten largest.

A note on this clone: It has no known antigen specificity. Base quality data are lacking; no much larger clone is found one base away.

This receptor was identified in an adult in good health. Recombination connected TRBV5-6 to TRBJ1-1; 7 bases in between match TRBD1. Specimen: peripheral blood, collected on day 0 of MenACWY control vaccination. Read as DNA, the sequence is TGTGCCAGCAGCTTCAACAGGGGCGAGGCCACTGAAGCTTTCTTT. It codes for CASSFNRGEATEAFF.